One and the same sample provided the 27 T cell receptor beta chains below, sequenced in a study of shared clonotypes between healthy human individuals. The repertoire was sequenced with immunoSEQ multiplex PCR; TCRdb's copy has only in-frame clones and lacks some. The top ten clones hold approximately 0.4% of a sample with some 2.3 million clones, 80% to 95% of them seen once. Sequencing was carried out using naive CD4+ T cells from PBMCs. The sample's subset: CD45RA+ positively selected. The receptors stem from a man aged 18 to 30 in good health. Some clones in this sample may be carry-over from other donors' samples.

Only one count was recorded for this clone. This sample also contains other DNA sequences that code for the same CDR3. The rearrangement joins TRBV28 to TRBJ2-5; D is uncertain. Germline-derived CDR1 and CDR2 are MDHEN and SYDVKM. V was cut by 6 bases and J by 0 bases, with 2 bases left in between. The CDR3 sequence is 11 residues long. The CDR3 loop is CASSHQETQYF. For the CDR3, the DNA is TGTGCCAGCAGCCACCAAGAGACCCAGTACTTC.

V is TRBV6-1 and J is TRBJ1-2; D uncertain. Trimming shortened V by 11 bases and J by 4 bases, and 14 bases separated the two germline ends. The germline gives CDR1 MNHNS, CDR2 SASEGT. The CDR3 is 12 residues long. CDR3: CAGSIGPYGYTF. The CDR3 region has the DNA TGTGCCGGTTCAATTGGGCCCTATGGCTACACCTTC.

The chain couples TRBV7-8 to TRBJ2-5; D might be TRBD1 or TRBD2, each matching 5 bases. Trimming took 4 bases from V and 7 from J, leaving 16 bases between them. The CDR3 length is 14 residues. CDR1 is SGHVS and CDR2 is FQNEAQ in the germline V gene. The CDR3 loop is CASSSVGVIGTQYF. DNA for the CDR3: TGTGCCAGCAGCTCCGTGGGGGTCATAGGGACCCAGTACTTC.

V usage is TRBV19 and J usage is TRBJ1-5; tentatively, D is TRBD1 (5 bases). Trimming took 10 bases from V and 4 from J, leaving 11 bases between them. This CDR3 has 12 residues. Looked up from germline, CDR1 is LNHDA and CDR2 is SQIVND (reference sequence). The CDR3 DNA follows: TGTGCCACCGCTCCAGGGAATCAGCCCCAGCATTTT. Translating gives CATAPGNQPQHF.

The chain joins TRBV5-1 to TRBJ2-5; TRBD1 aligns across 9 bases. V trimming: 0 bases; J trimming: 0 bases; junction bases outside the gene matches: 6. The CDR3 consists of 17 residues. Germline V lookup: CDR1 SGHRS, CDR2 YFSETQ. CDR3 coding DNA: TGCGCCAGCAGCTTGGCACATGGGACAGGGTACCAAGAGACCCAGTACTTC. This encodes CASSLAHGTGYQETQYF.

The V and J genes are TRBV7-8 and TRBJ1-3; a possible D gene is TRBD1 (5 bases). The CDR3 is 16 residues long. V lost 2 bases to trimming and J lost 0 bases, with 11 bases between them. CDR1 and CDR2 from the germline V gene are SGHVS and FQNEAQ. The CDR3 region has the DNA TGTGCCAGCAGCTTACTGGGGCAAATCTCTGGAAACACCATATATTTT. It yields the protein CASSLLGQISGNTIYF. Variable domain in full (rest from reference TRBV7-8 and TRBJ1-3): GAGVSQSPRYKVAKRGQDVALRCDPISGHVSLFWYQQALGQGPEFLTYFQNEAQLDKSGLPSDRFFAERPEGSVSTLKIQRTQQEDSAVYLCASSLLGQISGNTIYFGEGSWLTVV.

The chain employs TRBV11-3 and TRBJ1-1, with 7 bases identical to TRBD1. Trimming at V came to 5 bases and at J to 6 bases, leaving 6 bases not matched to a gene. From germline, CDR1 is SGHNT and CDR2 YENEEA. This CDR3 is 13 amino acids long. The CDR3 region has the DNA TGTGCCAGCAGCGACGGGACAGTCGCTGAAGCTTTCTTT. This gives the protein CASSDGTVAEAFF.

The genes are TRBV7-2 and TRBJ2-2; 11 bases are shared with TRBD2. J was trimmed by 7 bases and V by 2 bases; bases with no gene match: 6. CDR1 and CDR2 (germline): SGHTA, FQGNSA. The CDR3 consists of 16 residues. The CDR3 DNA reads TGTGCCAGCAGCTTAACTAGCGGGAGCCAAAACGGGGAGCTGTTTTTT. This gives the protein CASSLTSGSQNGELFF.

The gene calls are TRBV19 and TRBJ1-1; 10 positions match TRBD1. The CDR3 covers 17 residues. The V and J ends lost 4 bases and 2 bases, in that order; junction bases with no gene match: 10. Per the germline V gene, CDR1 is LNHDA and CDR2 is SQIVND (reference sequence). CDR3 DNA: TGTGCCAGTAGTAGGGACAGGGGAGATGGGATAAACACTGAAGCTTTCTTT. Its protein product is CASSRDRGDGINTEAFF.

The chain carries TRBV5-1 and TRBJ2-5; D may match TRBD1 or TRBD2 (6 bases each). The ends were cut back, 4 bases at V and 11 bases at J, with 21 bases in the middle. CDR3 length equals 14 residues. CDR1 SGHRS and CDR2 YFSETQ come from the germline V gene. Written as DNA, the CDR3 is TGCGCCAGCAGCCCGGGGGCTATTGATCGGGAGCAGTACTTC. Encoded protein: CASSPGAIDREQYF.

The chain employs TRBV5-4 and TRBJ2-7; 10 positions agree with TRBD2. V trimming: 7 bases; J trimming: 2 bases; junction bases outside the gene matches: 9. CDR3 size: 15 residues. Germline V gene data show CDR1 as SGHNT and CDR2 as YYREEE (reference sequence). Here the CDR3 reads CASAPSGGEAYEQYF. Written as DNA, the CDR3 is TGTGCCAGCGCACCGAGCGGGGGGGAAGCCTACGAGCAGTACTTC.

This clone was picked up a small number of times. This chain joins TRBV5-6 and TRBJ1-2; D is uncertain. The CDR3 loop spans 14 amino acids. Germline-derived CDR1 and CDR2 are SGHDT and YYEEEE. Trimming shortened V by 0 bases and J by 4 bases, and 10 bases separated the two germline ends. In DNA, the CDR3 is TGTGCCAGCAGCTTGGCCAAGGAGCCCTATGGCTACACCTTC. Protein product: CASSLAKEPYGYTF.

The V and J genes are TRBV28 and TRBJ2-3; D is possibly TRBD1 (5 bases). This CDR3 is 17 amino acids long. Germline CDR1 reads MDHEN; CDR2 reads SYDVKM. V gave up 8 bases and J gave up 0 bases, with 21 bases separating them. CDR3 in amino acids: CASDRAGAFDSTDTQYF. The CDR3, as DNA: TGTGCCAGCGACAGAGCTGGGGCCTTTGATAGCACAGATACGCAGTATTTT.

V gene TRBV7-6 combines with J gene TRBJ1-1; no reliable D call. Trimming took off 3 bases at V and 1 base at J, with 6 bases between the two ends. The germline V gene encodes CDR1 SGHVS and CDR2 FNYEAQ. The CDR3 is made up of 13 amino acids. Here the CDR3 DNA reads TGTGCCAGCAGCTTCTCTAGGAACACTGAAGCTTTCTTT. This translates into CASSFSRNTEAFF.

A single count supports this clone. This sequence joins TRBV5-4 and TRBJ2-7, with 7 bases fitting TRBD2. The CDR3 is made up of 15 amino acids. Per germline, CDR1 SGHNT and CDR2 YYREEE (reference sequence). Unmatched junction bases numbered 9, after V lost 0 bases and J lost 6 bases. DNA for the CDR3: TGTGCCAGCAGCTTGGGGGGAGGGCGGACTGGCGAGCAGTACTTC. Translating it yields CASSLGGGRTGEQYF.

As DNA, the CDR3 is TGTGCCAGCAGCTTACAGGGGGCTGCAGAGACCCAGTACTTC. Encoded protein: CASSLQGAAETQYF. The V and J genes are TRBV7-7 and TRBJ2-5, with TRBD1 identical over 8 bases. There are 14 residues in the CDR3. V shed 2 bases and J 4 bases; nucleotides not matched to a gene: 3. Germline V gives CDR1 SSHAT, CDR2 FNYEAQ (reference sequence).

The gene calls are TRBV5-5 and TRBJ1-2; TRBD1 might be the D (5 bases). CDR1 and CDR2 from the germline V gene are SGHKS and YYEKEE (reference sequence). V dropped 3 bases and J dropped 2 bases, with 17 bases sitting between them. This CDR3 contains 16 residues. For the CDR3, the DNA is TGTGCCAGCAGCTCGTTTGGTGGAGGGGCAAACTATGGCTACACCTTC. This encodes CASSSFGGGANYGYTF.

This clone was picked up one time. The DNA of the CDR3 is TGTGCCAGCAGCCAGGTCCTCGGGTTCACCCACGAGCAGTACTTC. Translated: CASSQVLGFTHEQYF. The V and J genes are TRBV7-2 and TRBJ2-7; D not certain. The ends were cut back, 5 bases at V and 5 bases at J, with 19 bases in the middle. CDR3 length: 15 residues. The germline gives CDR1 SGHTA, CDR2 FQGNSA.

This sequence joins TRBV28 and TRBJ2-1, with TRBD2 matching over 12 bases. J gave up 7 bases and V 4 bases, and 5 bases lay outside the gene matches. The germline gives CDR1 MDHEN, CDR2 SYDVKM. The CDR3 is 15 residues long. CDR3 sequence reads: CASSSGTSGPNEQFF. In nucleotides, the CDR3 is TGTGCCAGCAGTTCCGGGACTAGCGGGCCTAATGAGCAGTTCTTC.

A single count supports this clone. The identical CDR3 is also encoded by other nucleotide sequences in the sample. The chain has TRBV5-1 and TRBJ1-1; the D is unclear. Trimming removed 0 bases from V and 1 base from J, with 7 bases in between. Germline-derived CDR1 and CDR2 are SGHRS and YFSETQ. This CDR3 has 14 amino acids. The CDR3 reads CASSLERQNTEAFF. CDR3 coding DNA: TGCGCCAGCAGCTTGGAGAGGCAGAACACTGAAGCTTTCTTT.

This sequence joins TRBV30 and TRBJ2-1; maybe TRBD2 (5 bases). The V gene's germline CDR1 is GTSNPN and CDR2 SVGIG (reference sequence). Trimming removed 0 bases at V and 2 bases at J, with 8 bases between. CDR3 length: 14 residues. The CDR3 nucleotides read TGTGCCTGGAGTGTCAGCGGACCCTACAATGAGCAGTTCTTC. Protein: CAWSVSGPYNEQFF.

As for this clone: The same CDR3 arises from other DNA sequences in this sample as well. The chain carries TRBV18 and TRBJ1-2; 11 nucleotides align to TRBD1. CDR1 is KGHSH and CDR2 is LQKENI in the germline V gene. V shed 3 bases and J 4 bases; nucleotides not matched to a gene: 1. The CDR3 covers 14 residues. CDR3 residues: CASSPGQGAYGYTF. In DNA, the CDR3 is TGTGCCAGCTCACCCGGACAGGGGGCCTATGGCTACACCTTC.

This sequence joins TRBV6-5 and TRBJ1-5; the match to TRBD1 covers 7 bases. Germline V gene data show CDR1 as MNHEY and CDR2 as SVGAGI. CDR3 length: 15 residues. V lost 6 bases, J lost 1 base, and 6 bases stayed unmatched. CDR3 DNA: TGTGCCAGCAGCCCGACAGGGATCAGCAATCAGCCCCAGCATTTT. Residues: CASSPTGISNQPQHF.

The rearrangement links TRBV9 to TRBJ1-2; D is unclear. In germline, CDR1 is SGDLS, CDR2 YYNGEE. Trimming removed 0 bases from V and 1 base from J, with 10 bases in between. The CDR3 is made up of 15 amino acids. CDR3 coding DNA: TGTGCCAGCAGCGTAGACGGCAGGTATAACTATGGCTACACCTTC. Amino acid sequence: CASSVDGRYNYGYTF.

V gene TRBV7-6 combines with J gene TRBJ1-3; tentative D call: TRBD1 (5 bases). Trimming left V 3 bases short and J 3 bases short, with 15 bases between. This CDR3 has 16 residues. Germline V lookup: CDR1 SGHVS, CDR2 FNYEAQ. This CDR3 is CASSLGRPGVGNTIYF. The DNA of the CDR3 is TGTGCCAGCAGCTTGGGACGGCCGGGAGTTGGAAACACCATATATTTT.

The chain uses TRBV5-4 and TRBJ1-2, with 9 bases aligning to TRBD1. The ends lost 4 bases at V and 5 bases at J; junction bases unmatched: 12. From germline, CDR1 is SGHNT and CDR2 YYREEE (reference sequence). This CDR3 is 16 amino acids long. CDR3 sequence reads: CASSRGTRQGDYGYTF. The CDR3 DNA sequence: TGTGCCAGCAGCCGTGGGACCAGACAGGGGGATTATGGCTACACCTTC.

This rearrangement joins TRBV7-3 to TRBJ2-1, with TRBD2 as a possible D gene (7 bases). The CDR3 spans 16 residues. V lost 5 bases and J lost 4, with 18 bases in between. CDR1 and CDR2 from the germline V gene are SGHTA and FQGTGA. DNA of the CDR3: TGTGCCAGCAGCCTTCAGGGGCGGGAGACGTACAATGAGCAGTTCTTC. Translated, it gives CASSLQGRETYNEQFF.